The 20 T cell receptor beta chains below all came from one sample that was sequenced in a study of early T cells in non-severe SARS-CoV-2 infection. Using its own MiXCR run on the 5' RACE reads, TCRdb lists one record per CDR3 protein. The sample yields about 64,000 distinct CDR3 sequences, about 11% seen once. This specimen was whole blood, taken at baseline. These receptors all come from an adult who was a healthcare worker with PCR-confirmed SARS-CoV-2 infection or an uninfected control (not recorded which).

This clonotype was detected ten times or more. The chain combines TRBV3-1 with TRBJ1-2, with D maybe TRBD1 (5 bases). There are 14 residues in the CDR3. Germline V lookup: CDR1 LGHDT, CDR2 YNNKEL (reference sequence). V lost 0 bases to trimming and J lost 0 bases, with 5 bases between them. The CDR3 region has the DNA TGTGCCAGCAGCCAAGAACAGGCTAACTATGGCTACACCTTC. Translating it yields CASSQEQANYGYTF. Full variable domain (remainder filled in from reference TRBV3-1 and TRBJ1-2): DTAVSQTPKYLVTQMGNDKSIKCEQNLGHDTMYWYKQDSKKFLKIMFSYNNKELIINETVPNRFSPKSPDKAHLNLHINSLELGDSAVYFCASSQEQANYGYTFGSGTRLTVV.

This clonotype has a count of ten or more. The chain employs TRBV7-8 and TRBJ2-7, with 7 bases that match TRBD2. CDR1 and CDR2 (germline): SGHVS, FQNEAQ. This CDR3 has 16 amino acids. The trim removed 5 bases at V and 0 bases at J, leaving 10 bases unmatched. The CDR3 DNA reads as TGTGCCAGCAGCCCCCTGCGGGAGACCAGCTCCTACGAGCAGTACTTC. Its translation: CASSPLRETSSYEQYF.

The chain recombines TRBV5-1 with TRBJ2-5; no definite D call. Germline V gives CDR1 SGHRS, CDR2 YFSETQ. This CDR3 spans 14 amino acids. Trimming took off 5 bases at V and 1 base at J, with 12 bases between the two ends. The CDR3 sequence: CASRRARTQETQYF. The CDR3 DNA reads TGCGCCAGCAGGCGTGCCCGGACCCAAGAGACCCAGTACTTC.

V and J are TRBV12-3 or TRBV12-4 and TRBJ2-1, with TRBD2 identical over 7 bases. V gave up 3 bases and J gave up 2 bases; unmatched junction bases: 4. This CDR3 region has 15 residues. This chain's CDR3 is CASSFGGGPYNEQFF. The CDR3 DNA sequence: TGTGCCAGCAGTTTTGGGGGGGGACCCTACAATGAGCAGTTCTTC.

This clonotype was counted ten times or more. This rearrangement joins TRBV7-9 to TRBJ1-5, with D perhaps TRBD1 (5 bases). This CDR3 contains 13 residues. Trimming cost V 5 bases and J 7 bases, with 12 bases left between them. CDR1 SEHNR and CDR2 FQNEAQ come from the germline V gene (reference sequence). CDR3 amino acids: CASSLDSYQPQHF. The DNA of the CDR3 is TGTGCCAGCAGCCTCGACAGTTACCAGCCCCAGCATTTT.

The sample holds many counts of this clonotype. This chain joins TRBV5-1 and TRBJ2-1, with TRBD2 matching over 12 bases. CDR1 is SGHRS and CDR2 is YFSETQ in the germline V gene. The V gene end was trimmed by 2 bases and the J gene end by 10 bases; junction bases not matched to a gene: 7. The CDR3 sequence is 15 residues long. For the CDR3, the DNA is TGCGCCAGCAGCTTCCCTAGCGGGGGGGCCAGGGAGCAGTTCTTC. Amino acid sequence: CASSFPSGGAREQFF.

At least ten counts were recorded for this clonotype. The chain joins TRBV12-5 to TRBJ2-7; 9 bases are shared with TRBD1. Germline-derived CDR1 and CDR2 are LGHNT and FRNRAP. The CDR3 runs 16 residues. The ends lost 5 bases at V and 6 bases at J; junction bases unmatched: 14. The CDR3 DNA sequence: TGTGCTAGTGGTCCGGGACAGGGAGTAAGATTGAGCGAGCAGTACTTC. Translating it yields CASGPGQGVRLSEQYF.

This clonotype was observed many times. This CDR3 reads CASSASAGGPYEQYF. CDR3 coding DNA: TGTGCCAGCAGTGCATCGGCAGGAGGCCCCTACGAGCAGTACTTC. The chain is built from TRBV6-1 and TRBJ2-7; possible D gene TRBD2, 5 bases. This CDR3 is 15 amino acids long. Germline assignment: CDR1 MNHNS and CDR2 SASEGT. Trimming shortened V by 4 bases and J by 2 bases, and 15 bases separated the two germline ends.

This clonotype was picked up a small number of times. The V call is TRBV5-1, the J call TRBJ2-1; D possibly corresponds to TRBD1 (6 bases). This CDR3 contains 14 residues. V lost 2 bases and J 9 bases, leaving 15 bases between the germline ends. Germline V lookup: CDR1 SGHRS, CDR2 YFSETQ. The CDR3 reads CASSFAGEFFEQFF. DNA of the CDR3: TGCGCCAGCAGCTTCGCAGGGGAATTTTTTGAGCAGTTCTTC.

This clonotype was counted many times. CDR3 DNA sequence: TGTGCCAGCAGTTTGGTCCGTGACACTGAAGCTTTCTTT. Its translation: CASSLVRDTEAFF. The rearrangement links TRBV6-5 to TRBJ1-1; D is unresolved. The CDR3 has 13 amino acids. Germline CDR1 MNHEY, CDR2 SVGAGI. V dropped 4 bases and J dropped 3 bases, with 9 bases sitting between them.

This clonotype was seen a few times. The CDR3 DNA follows: TGCGCCAGCACCTTCTCTGGGGCCAACGTCCTGACTTTC. Protein sequence: CASTFSGANVLTF. This chain connects TRBV5-1 to TRBJ2-6; D gene ambiguous. Trimming took 6 bases from V and 0 from J, leaving 4 bases between them. Germline V gene lookup returns CDR1 SGHRS and CDR2 YFSETQ. The CDR3 spans 13 residues.

This clonotype has just a few counts. The rearrangement uses TRBV7-9 and TRBJ2-7, with 8 bases lining up with TRBD1. Germline V CDR1 and CDR2: SEHNR, FQNEAQ (reference sequence). The CDR3 consists of 16 residues. V lost 7 bases to trimming and J lost 3 bases; unmatched junction nucleotides: 14. CDR3 in amino acids: CASIGREGTGLYEQYF. The CDR3 DNA follows: TGTGCCAGCATCGGTAGGGAAGGGACAGGACTCTACGAGCAGTACTTC.

This clonotype was seen ten or more times. This rearrangement joins TRBV6-1 to TRBJ1-6; D gene ambiguous. Germline V gene data show CDR1 as MNHNS and CDR2 as SASEGT. The CDR3 consists of 13 residues. The ends were cut back, 7 bases at V and 4 bases at J, with 8 bases in the middle. CDR3 nucleotide sequence: TGTGCCAGCAAGGAGGCGTATAATTCACCCCTCCACTTT. As protein: CASKEAYNSPLHF.

The sample holds many counts of this clonotype. The chain links TRBV29-1 to TRBJ2-5; 7 nucleotides line up with TRBD1. Germline trimming cut 7 bases from V and 1 base from J; bases unmatched to any gene: 9. CDR1 is SQVTM and CDR2 is ANQGSEA in the germline V gene. CDR3 length equals 14 residues. CDR3 protein: CSASNRGLQETQYF. The CDR3 DNA follows: TGCAGCGCCAGCAACAGGGGTCTCCAAGAGACCCAGTACTTC. Full variable domain (outside the CDR3, taken from reference TRBV29-1 and TRBJ2-5): SAVISQKPSRDICQRGTSLTIQCQVDSQVTMMFWYRQQPGQSLTLIATANQGSEATYESGFVIDKFPISRPNLTFSTLTVSNMSPEDSSIYLCSASNRGLQETQYFGPGTRLLVL.

Many counts were recorded for this clonotype. This chain links TRBV2 with TRBJ2-5; a possible D gene is TRBD2 (6 bases). From germline, CDR1 is SNHLY and CDR2 FYNNEI. Trimming cost V 8 bases and J 3 bases, with 22 bases left between them. This CDR3 is built from 16 residues. For the CDR3, the DNA is TGTGCCAGCGTTTCCCGGGGGTCTAGCGCTAAAGAGACCCAGTACTTC. Residues: CASVSRGSSAKETQYF.

The chain joins TRBV19 to TRBJ2-2; 8 nucleotides match TRBD1. Germline V gene lookup returns CDR1 LNHDA and CDR2 SQIVND (reference sequence). V dropped 9 bases and J dropped 4; count of bases not matched to a gene: 1. This CDR3 spans 12 amino acids. The CDR3 protein is CASGQGTGELFF. CDR3 nucleotides: TGTGCCAGCGGACAGGGCACCGGGGAGCTGTTTTTT.

At least ten counts were recorded for this clonotype. V is TRBV7-6 and J is TRBJ2-2; D not certain. Trimming pared 3 bases from V and 6 bases from J, leaving 11 bases between. CDR1 and CDR2 from the germline V gene are SGHVS and FNYEAQ. The CDR3 has 14 amino acids. The CDR3 spells CASSFGHSAGELFF. The CDR3 nucleotides read TGTGCCAGCAGCTTCGGGCACTCGGCCGGGGAGCTGTTTTTT.

This clonotype was counted between two and nine times. This chain links TRBV3-1 with TRBJ1-5; D might be TRBD1 (5 bases). V shed 1 base and J shed 7 bases, with 8 bases lying between them. Germline V lookup: CDR1 LGHDT, CDR2 YNNKEL (reference sequence). This CDR3 is 13 amino acids long. CDR3 region: CASSQGRDQPQHF. CDR3 bases: TGTGCCAGCAGCCAAGGGAGGGACCAGCCCCAGCATTTT. Looking up the rest from reference TRBV3-1 and TRBJ1-5 gives the full variable domain: DTAVSQTPKYLVTQMGNDKSIKCEQNLGHDTMYWYKQDSKKFLKIMFSYNNKELIINETVPNRFSPKSPDKAHLNLHINSLELGDSAVYFCASSQGRDQPQHFGDGTRLSIL.

This clonotype has a handful of counts. The rearrangement uses TRBV20-1 and TRBJ1-2, with TRBD1 identical over 10 bases. The V gene end was trimmed by 1 base and the J gene end by 8 bases; junction bases not matched to a gene: 13. Germline V gene data show CDR1 as DFQATT and CDR2 as SNEGSKA (reference sequence). The CDR3 extends over 16 amino acids. The DNA for the CDR3 is TGCAGTGCTAGAGCCCTCCGACAGGGGGCGGAAGTAGGCTACACCTTC. Its protein is CSARALRQGAEVGYTF.

This clonotype showed up just a few times. The rearrangement uses TRBV5-1 and TRBJ1-2; D perhaps matches TRBD1 (5 bases). Trimming stripped 4 bases from V and 0 bases from J, with 10 bases between. CDR1 and CDR2 (germline): SGHRS, YFSETQ. The CDR3 has 14 residues. CDR3 nucleotides: TGCGCCAGCAGCCGGGACGAAGCTAACTATGGCTACACCTTC. Its translation: CASSRDEANYGYTF.